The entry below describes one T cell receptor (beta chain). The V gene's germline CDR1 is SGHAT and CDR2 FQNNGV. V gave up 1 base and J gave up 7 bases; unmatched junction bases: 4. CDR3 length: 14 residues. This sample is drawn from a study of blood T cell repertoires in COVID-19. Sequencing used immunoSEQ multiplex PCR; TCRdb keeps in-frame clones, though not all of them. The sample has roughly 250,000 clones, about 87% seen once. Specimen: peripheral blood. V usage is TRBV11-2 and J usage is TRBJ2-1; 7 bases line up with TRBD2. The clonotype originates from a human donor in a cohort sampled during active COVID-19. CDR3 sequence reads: CASSLVGGGNEQFF. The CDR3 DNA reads TGTGCCAGCAGCTTAGTCGGCGGGGGTAATGAGCAGTTCTTC.